The present T cell receptor beta chain was sequenced within a study of blood T cell repertoires in COVID-19. Looking at the study overall: COVID-19 samples from acute and convalescent phases originated in the United States, Italy and Spain. Sources were T cells, B-cell-depleted T cells, or PBMCs; the material itself was cDNA or gDNA.

V was pared by 0 bases and J by 4 bases, with 10 bases between. The germline V gene encodes CDR1 SGHRS and CDR2 YFSETQ. The length of the CDR3 is 14 residues. Authors' methods: By means of reference gene primer amplification, nucleated cell counts were estimated. Profiled with immunoSEQ multiplex PCR; TCRdb holds only in-frame clones, not every one. V and J calls and clone size are given by that table; D and trimming were obtained from the DNA. The sample carries approximately 45,000 clones, about 90% recorded once. The sequence came from a woman between 40 and 55 years old with acute or convalescent COVID-19. Sequencing was performed on peripheral blood. The chain has TRBV5-1 and TRBJ1-1, with D unresolved. CDR3 amino acids: CASSLGPGSTEAFF. The CDR3 bases are TGCGCCAGCAGCTTGGGTCCCGGGAGCACTGAAGCTTTCTTT.